These 18 T cell receptor beta chains share one sample of origin, sequenced in a study of blood T cells in healthy people across ages. The use of a sample-barcoded 5' primer and a J-beta primer mix characterized a second PCR of roughly 6 to 11 cycles. One entry per CDR3 protein, called by TCRdb with MiXCR from the 5' RACE reads. The table shows 800,000 to 1,300,000 distinct CDR3 sequences, with approximately 25% occurring only once. In addition, the sample was reused for a study of T cells of mothers and their children.

Sample: blood. Receptors were obtained from a girl aged 2 to 9 in good health.

The chain links TRBV29-1 to TRBJ2-5; 10 bases line up with TRBD1. V lost 2 bases to trimming and J lost 2 bases; unmatched junction nucleotides: 2. The germline V gene has CDR1 SQVTM and CDR2 ANQGSEA. The CDR3 extends over 14 amino acids. CDR3 bases: TGCAGCGTTGAACCGGGACAGGGGCAAGAGACCCAGTACTTC. This sequence encodes CSVEPGQGQETQYF.

Notes on this clonotype: One junction end disagrees with the germline gene, perhaps due to a read error. The J gene is TRBJ2-3, the V gene TRBV4-1, with D perhaps TRBD2 (5 bases). The CDR3 covers 15 residues. Germline V lookup: CDR1 MGHRA, CDR2 YSYEKL. CDR3 coding DNA: TGCGCCAGCAGCCAATGGGTTGGGAGCACAGATATGCAGTATTTT. Protein sequence: CASSQWVGSTDMQYF.

This clonotype was found a few times. The chain employs TRBV3-1 and TRBJ2-7; D uncertain. This CDR3 region has 14 residues. Germline CDR1 is LGHDT and CDR2 is YNNKEL (reference sequence). The V end lost 1 base, the J end lost 1 base, and 8 bases lay between the germline ends. As DNA, the CDR3 is TGTGCCAGCAGCCAAGGGGGTTTGTCCTACGAGCAGTACTTC. Translating gives CASSQGGLSYEQYF.

This chain connects TRBV6-5 to TRBJ2-1, with 10 bases identical to TRBD2. V lost 2 bases and J lost 8; bases outside the gene matches: 6. Per the germline V gene, CDR1 is MNHEY and CDR2 is SVGAGI. CDR3 length equals 15 residues. Here the CDR3 reads CASSYVTSGSDEQFF. In DNA, the CDR3 is TGTGCCAGCAGTTACGTGACTAGCGGGTCCGATGAGCAGTTCTTC.

The chain recombines TRBV20-1 with TRBJ2-7, with D maybe TRBD2 (10 bases). The CDR3 is 15 amino acids. Germline loops: CDR1 DFQATT, CDR2 SNEGSKA (reference sequence). V was pared by 3 bases and J by 6 bases, with 21 bases between. CDR3 coding DNA: TGCAGTGCTAGGGGACAGGGACTAGCGTTTCGCGAGCAGTACTTC. It specifies CSARGQGLAFREQYF.

V gene TRBV11-2 combines with J gene TRBJ2-7; TRBD2 agrees at 8 bases. This CDR3 has 16 residues. With 5 bases clipped from V and 0 bases from J, the junction kept 9 bases outside the gene matches. Germline CDR1 SGHAT, CDR2 FQNNGV. The CDR3: CASSLTSGGSSYEQYF. CDR3 coding DNA: TGTGCCAGCAGCCTCACTAGCGGAGGGAGCTCCTACGAGCAGTACTTC.

V and J are TRBV20-1 and TRBJ1-2; 10 bases align to TRBD1. The CDR3 loop spans 13 amino acids. Losses at the gene ends were 6 bases for V and 4 bases for J; bases not matched to a gene: 5. CDR1 and CDR2 (germline): DFQATT, SNEGSKA (reference sequence). CDR3 amino acids: CSATGGAGYGYTF. CDR3 in DNA: TGCAGTGCGACAGGGGGCGCAGGCTATGGCTACACCTTC.

The chain combines TRBV7-2 with TRBJ2-3; D is perhaps TRBD2 (6 bases). This CDR3 spans 16 amino acids. The germline gives CDR1 SGHTA, CDR2 FQGNSA. V lost 5 bases to trimming and J lost 1 base, with 16 bases between them. CDR3 protein: CASSGRLVIRTDTQYF. CDR3 bases: TGTGCCAGCAGCGGGAGACTAGTCATACGCACAGATACGCAGTATTTT.

The chain recombines TRBV6-2 or TRBV6-3 with TRBJ2-3; D unclear. Germline assignment: CDR1 MNHEY and CDR2 SVGEGT. The V gene lost 0 bases and the J gene lost 4 bases, with 11 bases spanning the gap. The CDR3 sequence is 15 residues long. CDR3 protein: CASSYSSDLPDTQYF. The CDR3 DNA reads as TGTGCCAGCAGTTACTCGAGTGACCTCCCAGATACGCAGTATTTT.

The chain links TRBV5-1 to TRBJ2-5, with 7 bases fitting TRBD2. TRBJ2-7 matches the DNA end more closely, so the J call is doubtful. This CDR3 has 15 residues. Germline V gene lookup returns CDR1 SGHRS and CDR2 YFSETQ. CDR3 DNA sequence: TGCGCCAGCAGTCTAAAACGGGAGGTCGGCTTCGAGCAGTACTTC. Amino acids: CASSLKREVGFEQYF.

This chain joins TRBV14 and TRBJ2-7; D is perhaps TRBD2 (6 bases). The germline V and J ends were trimmed by 0 bases and 0 bases, with 12 bases remaining between them. The CDR3 extends over 16 amino acids. Germline CDR1 and CDR2: SGHDN and FVKESK. This chain's CDR3 is CASSQDSSVSSYEQYF. The CDR3 DNA sequence: TGTGCCAGCAGCCAAGATTCTAGCGTCAGCTCCTACGAGCAGTACTTC.

V usage is TRBV4-3 and J usage is TRBJ1-1; D may be TRBD1 (5 bases). Germline assignment: CDR1 LGHNA and CDR2 YSLEER. The CDR3 contains 18 residues. Trimming cost V 0 bases and J 3 bases, with 20 bases left between them. CDR3 protein: CASSQDGGGHTPDTEAFF. The CDR3 DNA reads as TGCGCCAGCAGCCAAGATGGGGGTGGACACACCCCGGACACTGAAGCTTTCTTT.

This chain connects TRBV3-1 to TRBJ1-2, with no clear D. Trimming pared 4 bases from V and 2 bases from J, leaving 17 bases between. The CDR3 is made up of 16 amino acids. Germline values: CDR1 LGHDT, CDR2 YNNKEL (reference sequence). The CDR3 DNA sequence: TGTGCCAGCAGCCCACTAGATCGCCTTCCCAACTATGGCTACACCTTC. This sequence encodes CASSPLDRLPNYGYTF.

This clonotype was observed a handful of times. The chain links TRBV5-1 to TRBJ2-5; 9 bases are a match to TRBD2. In germline, CDR1 is SGHRS, CDR2 YFSETQ. The ends lost 4 bases at V and 4 bases at J; junction bases unmatched: 8. The CDR3 covers 15 residues. CDR3 region: CASSGGLAEVETQYF. Here the CDR3 DNA reads TGCGCCAGCAGCGGGGGACTAGCCGAGGTAGAGACCCAGTACTTC.

This clonotype has only a few counts. V gene TRBV5-5 combines with J gene TRBJ2-2; D may match TRBD1 or TRBD2 (5 bases each). In germline, CDR1 is SGHKS, CDR2 YYEKEE (reference sequence). V lost 4 bases to trimming and J lost 7 bases, with 17 bases between them. The CDR3 has 15 residues. This chain's CDR3 is CASSRGFTTVGELFF. The CDR3 coding sequence is TGTGCCAGCAGCCGCGGGTTCACGACAGTCGGGGAGCTGTTTTTT.

This clonotype has ten or more counts. The chain joins TRBV14 to TRBJ2-1; possibly TRBD2 for D (6 bases). The CDR3 is made up of 16 amino acids. Germline V gene lookup returns CDR1 SGHDN and CDR2 FVKESK. Trimming left V 3 bases short and J 4 bases short, with 16 bases between. In DNA, the CDR3 is TGTGCCAGCAGCCATACTGGCGGGAACCAATACAATGAGCAGTTCTTC. Amino acids: CASSHTGGNQYNEQFF. Full variable domain (remainder filled in from reference TRBV14 and TRBJ2-1): EAGVTQFPSHSVIEKGQTVTLRCDPISGHDNLYWYRRVMGKEIKFLLHFVKESKQDESGMPNNRFLAERTGGTYSTLKVQPAELEDSGVYFCASSHTGGNQYNEQFFGPGTRLTVL.

The chain joins TRBV20-1 to TRBJ2-5; 7 bases are shared with TRBD2. The CDR3 is made up of 12 amino acids. The V segment lost 5 bases and the J segment 6 bases; nucleotides outside the gene matches: 6. Germline CDR1 reads DFQATT; CDR2 reads SNEGSKA (reference sequence). CDR3 region: CSAGWGGQTQYF. The CDR3 nucleotides read TGCAGTGCTGGGTGGGGGGGACAGACCCAGTACTTC.

The chain combines TRBV7-2 with TRBJ1-5; 9 positions match TRBD1. V gave up 5 bases and J gave up 10 bases; unmatched junction bases: 9. This CDR3 is built from 14 residues. The germline V gene has CDR1 SGHTA and CDR2 FQGNSA. CDR3 protein: CASSQTGGFTPQHF. For the CDR3, the DNA is TGTGCCAGCAGCCAGACAGGGGGGTTTACTCCCCAGCATTTT.